Presented here are 13 T cell receptor beta chains from one specimen sequenced in a study of T-cell memory formation after mild COVID-19 (dated by TCRdb to about 2021). Preparation of the library involved 5' RACE. Sequencing was carried out with an Illumina NovaSeq 6000. TCRdb passed the public sequencing reads through fastp at Q25 and MiXCR, retaining productive beta sequences. Each record represents a unique CDR3 protein, reported with the most common genes and DNA among its rows. In all, the sample holds 270,000 or so distinct CDR3 sequences, and 16% of those were seen once. Jointly, the top ten make up under 25% of the sample. The sample taken for sequencing was PBMCs or a T cell subset sorted from them (not recorded which). The receptors here all came from a man younger than 35 who had mild COVID-19 (a few samples of this study predate the infection). The sample titles of this study are shuffled in the database, so cell type and time point are left out; the donor was told from shared clones.

The V and J genes are TRBV4-2 and TRBJ1-1, with D uncertain. Germline assignment: CDR1 LGHNA and CDR2 YNFKEQ. The ends were cut back, 7 bases at V and 7 bases at J, with 16 bases in the middle. CDR3 length equals 13 residues. CDR3 sequence reads: CASNYRGDSEAFF. The CDR3 coding sequence is TGTGCCAGCAATTACCGGGGAGATAGTGAAGCTTTCTTT.

The chain links TRBV4-3 to TRBJ1-4; 7 bases are a match to TRBD1. V lost 5 bases to trimming and J lost 3 bases; unmatched junction nucleotides: 6. The CDR3 totals 15 residues. Germline CDR1 reads LGHNA; CDR2 reads YSLEER. The CDR3 nucleotides are TGCGCCAGCAGCTCTCGGACAGGAGCTAATGAAAAACTGTTTTTT. It yields the protein CASSSRTGANEKLFF.

V is TRBV4-3 and J is TRBJ1-2; TRBD1 is a possible D gene (5 bases). Per germline, CDR1 LGHNA and CDR2 YSLEER. The CDR3 length is 15 residues. With 4 bases removed from V and 8 bases from J, the gap between germline ends came to 20 bases. For the CDR3, the DNA is TGCGCCAGCAGCCCGGGACTTTCCCCAGAAGGAGGCTACACCTTC. Its translation: CASSPGLSPEGGYTF.

There are a few counts of this clonotype. The chain uses TRBV7-2 and TRBJ1-5, with D perhaps TRBD1 (6 bases). This CDR3 is 15 amino acids long. Germline assignment: CDR1 SGHTA and CDR2 FQGNSA. V lost 2 bases and J 7 bases, leaving 15 bases between the germline ends. The CDR3 sequence is CASSLNGGGGQPQHF. In DNA form, the CDR3 reads TGTGCCAGCAGCTTAAACGGAGGGGGGGGCCAGCCCCAGCATTTT.

This clonotype showed up just a few times. This sequence joins TRBV7-9 and TRBJ2-4; unclear D gene. CDR1 is SEHNR and CDR2 is FQNEAQ in the germline V gene (reference sequence). The CDR3 runs 13 residues. Trimming took off 5 bases at V and 6 bases at J, with 11 bases between the two ends. The chain's CDR3 is CASSQALRNIQYF. For the CDR3, the DNA is TGTGCCAGCAGCCAAGCGCTGAGAAACATTCAGTACTTC.

Only a few counts were recorded for this clonotype. The rearrangement uses TRBV5-4 and TRBJ1-4; TRBD1 aligns across 9 bases. Trimming took 2 bases from V and 7 from J; bases not matched to a gene: 3. The CDR3 is 14 amino acids. The germline gives CDR1 SGHNT, CDR2 YYREEE (reference sequence). Written as DNA, the CDR3 is TGTGCCAGCAGCTTACAGGGGGCAACTGAAAAACTGTTTTTT. Its protein is CASSLQGATEKLFF.

This clonotype has ten or more counts. The V and J genes are TRBV24-1 and TRBJ2-3; 11 bases align to TRBD2. This CDR3 comprises 17 residues. CDR1 KGHDR and CDR2 SFDVKD come from the germline V gene. The junction had 5 bases not matched to a gene; V was cut back by 2 bases and J by 2 bases. The CDR3: CATSDSPGLADTDTQYF. The CDR3 DNA reads as TGTGCCACCAGTGATTCCCCGGGACTAGCGGACACAGATACGCAGTATTTT.

This sequence joins TRBV12-3 or TRBV12-4 and TRBJ2-6; D possibly corresponds to TRBD2 (6 bases). CDR3 length equals 15 residues. The germline V and J ends were trimmed by 5 bases and 5 bases, with 13 bases remaining between them. CDR3 sequence (DNA): TGTGCCAGCAGTACCCCGGGAGAATGGGCCAACGTCCTGACTTTC. It translates to CASSTPGEWANVLTF.

This clonotype turned up a few times. This chain's CDR3 is CASSLKQGPTDEQFF. The CDR3 DNA is TGTGCCAGCAGCTTAAAACAGGGACCTACGGATGAGCAGTTCTTC. The rearrangement uses TRBV7-2 and TRBJ2-1, with D possibly being TRBD1 (6 bases). This CDR3 region has 15 residues. The germline V and J ends were trimmed by 2 bases and 8 bases, with 16 bases remaining between them. Germline CDR1 is SGHTA and CDR2 is FQGNSA.

This clonotype occurred many times. This chain uses TRBV7-2 with TRBJ2-5; TRBD1 might be the D (5 bases). CDR1 SGHTA and CDR2 FQGNSA come from the germline V gene. The length of the CDR3 is 14 residues. V lost 5 bases to trimming and J lost 3 bases, with 13 bases between them. The DNA for the CDR3 is TGTGCCAGCAGCACCCGACAGTACGAAGAGACCCAGTACTTC. Translated, it gives CASSTRQYEETQYF.

The chain combines TRBV27 with TRBJ2-1; tentative D call: TRBD1 (6 bases). This CDR3 comprises 13 residues. Trimming took off 2 bases at V and 7 bases at J, with 9 bases between the two ends. Germline CDR1 is MNHEY and CDR2 is SMNVEV (reference sequence). CDR3 region: CASSLPGANEQFF. CDR3 nucleotides: TGTGCCAGCAGTTTACCAGGGGCGAATGAGCAGTTCTTC.

This clonotype was recorded a few times. The genes are TRBV18 and TRBJ2-3, with D uncertain. V lost 2 bases to trimming and J lost 6 bases, with 6 bases between them. Per the germline V gene, CDR1 is KGHSH and CDR2 is LQKENI. The CDR3 is 12 residues long. CDR3 sequence: CASSPDGDTQYF. CDR3 coding DNA: TGTGCCAGCTCACCAGACGGGGATACGCAGTATTTT.

The chain is built from TRBV6-1 and TRBJ2-1; D is perhaps TRBD1 (6 bases). The CDR3 totals 12 residues. V gave up 4 bases and J gave up 9 bases, with 10 bases separating them. Germline lookup yields CDR1 MNHNS and CDR2 SASEGT. The CDR3 spells CASSAQGGEQFF. In DNA, the CDR3 is TGTGCCAGCAGTGCACAGGGTGGTGAGCAGTTCTTC.